This TCR beta chain is from a study of early T cells in non-severe SARS-CoV-2 infection. On the study more broadly: RNA in bulk from unsorted whole blood was sequenced, and chains were unpaired.

As for this clonotype: Antigen specificity is unknown. Since a much larger clone is just one base distant, this may be a read error.

Whole-study findings and limits: A preference for anti-spike CD8 responses marked VDJdb matching, which missed private and CD4 specificities.

Individual cDNA molecules received unique molecular identifiers during library preparation. TCRdb redid the calling of the 5' RACE reads with MiXCR, one entry per CDR3 protein. The table has approximately 50,000 distinct CDR3 sequences, approximately 10% seen once; the top ten hold less than 15%. This CDR3 contains 14 residues. The V gene lost 5 bases and the J gene lost 6 bases, with 17 bases spanning the gap. The sample comprised whole blood. The chain carries TRBV12-3 or TRBV12-4 and TRBJ2-7; TRBD1 might be the D (6 bases). The clonotype comes from an adult who was a healthcare worker with PCR-confirmed SARS-CoV-2 infection or an uninfected control (not recorded which). The CDR3 sequence is CASSRRGHLFEQYF. The CDR3 DNA follows: TGTGCCAGCAGTCGCCGGGGACACCTCTTCGAGCAGTACTTC.